This entry lists 9 T cell receptor beta chains sequenced from one sample in a study of T cells after posttransplantation cyclophosphamide. Treatment was busulfan-fludarabine conditioning, a marrow graft, and cyclophosphamide on days +3 and +4. Sequencing was performed with immunoSEQ multiplex PCR; in TCRdb, only in-frame clones are kept and a portion is missing. This sample comprises over 6,000 clones, none seen once only. This specimen was PBMCs, taken after allogeneic stem cell transplant with posttransplant cyclophosphamide. Receptors were obtained from a young adult male patient who received an allogeneic stem cell transplant from an unrelated donor, was CMV-positive, and had acute and chronic GVHD. Some T cells here may be from the graft donor.

This clone is labeled medium-sized. J is TRBJ1-3 and V is TRBV5-1, with a possible D match to TRBD1 (6 bases). This CDR3 has 15 residues. Trimming shortened V by 4 bases and J by 4 bases, and 15 bases separated the two germline ends. CDR1 and CDR2 from the germline V gene are SGHRS and YFSETQ. CDR3 in amino acids: CASSTGTLEGNTIYF. The DNA for the CDR3 is TGCGCCAGCAGCACAGGGACCCTGGAGGGAAACACCATATATTTT.

This clone occurred a few times. It may be a read error: a sequence one base away is much more abundant. The chain uses TRBV5-1 and TRBJ2-3, with D possibly TRBD2 on 6 matching bases. V shed 0 bases and J shed 8 bases, with 19 bases lying between them. The CDR3 covers 16 residues. The germline CDR1 and CDR2 sequences are SGHRS and YFSETQ. The CDR3 loop is CASSLAGGPAKGTQYF. The DNA for the CDR3 is TGCGCCAGCAGCTTGGCCGGGGGACCAGCAAAGGGTACGCAGTATTTT.

In its sample, this clone was seen many times. V is TRBV2 and J is TRBJ1-2; maybe TRBD1 (5 bases). CDR3 size: 14 residues. The V gene lost 0 bases and the J gene lost 4 bases, with 9 bases spanning the gap. CDR1 SNHLY and CDR2 FYNNEI come from the germline V gene. DNA of the CDR3: TGTGCCAGCAGTGAAGCGGGGGGTTTCTATGGCTACACCTTC. Translating gives CASSEAGGFYGYTF.

This clone was counted at least ten times. This CDR3 reads CASSHSGGQGETQYF. In nucleotides, the CDR3 is TGTGCCAGCAGCCACTCGGGGGGGCAGGGGGAGACCCAGTACTTC. This chain uses TRBV11-3 with TRBJ2-5; 8 positions agree with TRBD2. Germline V gives CDR1 SGHNT, CDR2 YENEEA. Losses at the gene ends were 5 bases for V and 5 bases for J; bases not matched to a gene: 10. The CDR3 consists of 15 residues.

By proportion, this clone is medium-sized. This chain links TRBV19 with TRBJ1-2, with TRBD1 matching over 8 bases. The CDR3 consists of 13 residues. J was trimmed by 3 bases and V by 9 bases; bases with no gene match: 6. CDR1 LNHDA and CDR2 SQIVND come from the germline V gene (reference sequence). CDR3 protein: CASTDRGYYGYTF. For the CDR3, the DNA is TGTGCCAGCACTGACAGGGGTTACTATGGCTACACCTTC.

This clone was seen many times. The chain combines TRBV4-1 with TRBJ2-1; a weak D match, TRBD2 (7 bases). CDR1 and CDR2 from the germline V gene are MGHRA and YSYEKL. The CDR3 spans 17 residues. Trimming pared 3 bases from V and 0 bases from J, leaving 15 bases between. CDR3: CASSQNVRGASYNEQFF. DNA for the CDR3: TGCGCCAGCAGCCAGAACGTCCGGGGGGCCTCCTACAATGAGCAGTTCTTC.

This clone was recorded at least ten times. The chain has TRBV11-3 and TRBJ2-1, with a possible D match to TRBD2 (6 bases). Trimming removed 0 bases at V and 7 bases at J, with 10 bases between. There are 14 residues in the CDR3. The germline V gene encodes CDR1 SGHNT and CDR2 YENEEA. CDR3 in DNA: TGTGCCAGCAGCTTAGATAGGAGGGGAAATGAGCAGTTCTTC. Amino acids: CASSLDRRGNEQFF.

This clone was observed at least ten times. The chain is built from TRBV6-5 and TRBJ2-5; the D gene is possibly TRBD1 (6 bases). Germline CDR1 and CDR2: MNHEY and SVGAGI. The CDR3 spans 14 residues. The germline V and J ends were trimmed by 1 base and 5 bases, with 11 bases remaining between them. The CDR3 reads CASSYLRGTETQYF. The CDR3 nucleotides read TGTGCCAGCAGTTACTTGAGGGGGACGGAGACCCAGTACTTC.

At least ten counts were recorded for this clone. The rearrangement uses TRBV19 and TRBJ1-2, with a possible D match to TRBD1 (5 bases). The CDR3 loop spans 13 amino acids. Germline assignment: CDR1 LNHDA and CDR2 SQIVND (reference sequence). V was clipped by 6 bases and J by 4 bases, with 12 bases between them. CDR3 nucleotides: TGTGCCAGTAGCCCGACAGACCGCTATGGCTACACCTTC. Translated, it gives CASSPTDRYGYTF.